Below, one T cell receptor beta chain is given with its context. Antigen unknown. Being one base from a much bigger clone, this may be a read error. This specimen belongs to a study of T cell repertoires in cytomegalovirus infection. TCRdb analysed the reads with MiXCR anew, one entry per CDR3 protein. The sample lists about 890,000 distinct CDR3 sequences, approximately 30% seen once, with 13% in the top ten. The starting material was cultured CD8+ T cells from PBMCs, obtained from culture after CMV antigen stimulation. The sequence came from a human donor in good health (CMV status not recorded). Some clones in this sample may be carry-over from other donors' samples.

CDR3 region: CASNLGGSGYNEQFF. CDR3 sequence (DNA): TGTGCCAGCAACTTAGGTGGGTCGGGCTACAATGAGCAGTTCTTC. This chain connects TRBV7-2 to TRBJ2-1; no definite D call. The CDR3 is made up of 15 amino acids. Germline loops: CDR1 SGHTA, CDR2 FQGNSA.